Below are 26 T cell receptor beta chains sequenced from a single sample in a study of cytomegalovirus exposure and HLA in healthy donors. PCR employed 60 Vbeta and 13 Jbeta primers. Profiling relied on immunoSEQ multiplex PCR, and the TCRdb table lists in-frame clones only, not all of them. The table has about 150,000 clones, around 79% seen once. The sequenced sample was PBMCs. The source of these receptors is a human donor in good health.

This chain connects TRBV28 to TRBJ1-5, with D hard to call. The CDR3 loop spans 13 amino acids. Between the trimmed V and J ends, which lost 6 bases and 5 bases, there was a span of 11 bases. CDR1 MDHEN and CDR2 SYDVKM come from the germline V gene. The DNA for the CDR3 is TGTGCCAGCAGAACCACTGGAGATCAGCCCCAGCATTTT. Protein: CASRTTGDQPQHF.

This rearrangement joins TRBV4-1 to TRBJ2-7; D remains ambiguous. Germline V CDR1 and CDR2: MGHRA, YSYEKL. The germline V and J ends were trimmed by 1 base and 5 bases, with 18 bases remaining between them. The CDR3 is 16 residues long. The CDR3 coding sequence is TGCGCCAGCAGCCAAGCCCCGGGTCTTATCGAACACGAGCAGTACTTC. This codes for CASSQAPGLIEHEQYF.

The chain carries TRBV30 and TRBJ1-1; 10 nucleotides line up with TRBD1. Germline V gene data show CDR1 as GTSNPN and CDR2 as SVGIG (reference sequence). The CDR3 extends over 11 amino acids. V lost 5 bases, J lost 6 bases, and 0 bases stayed unmatched. The CDR3, as DNA: TGTGCCTGGGACAGGGGGCCTGAAGCTTTCTTT. Its protein is CAWDRGPEAFF.

This clone was seen a handful of times. This sequence joins TRBV28 and TRBJ2-7; no clear D gene. The CDR3 extends over 14 amino acids. Germline loops: CDR1 MDHEN, CDR2 SYDVKM. Trimming took 3 bases from V and 5 from J, leaving 14 bases between them. CDR3 loop: CASSFRVGWHEQYF. CDR3 DNA: TGTGCCAGCAGTTTCCGGGTTGGGTGGCACGAGCAGTACTTC.

The chain couples TRBV7-2 to TRBJ2-3; TRBD1 matches at 7 bases. Unmatched junction bases numbered 9, after V lost 5 bases and J lost 1 base. Germline CDR1 and CDR2: SGHTA and FQGNSA. The CDR3 sequence is 16 residues long. The CDR3 bases are TGTGCCAGCAGCCCAATACCCACAGGGGGCACAGATACGCAGTATTTT. Translation gives CASSPIPTGGTDTQYF.

V gene TRBV16 combines with J gene TRBJ1-3, with D unresolved. The ends were cut back, 3 bases at V and 4 bases at J, with 10 bases in the middle. CDR3 length: 14 residues. Germline-derived CDR1 and CDR2 are KGHSY and FQNENV. The CDR3 DNA sequence: TGTGCCAGCAGCCAGGGGAGGGCCGGAAACACCATATATTTT. Encoded protein: CASSQGRAGNTIYF.

V and J are TRBV27 and TRBJ2-3, with D maybe TRBD1 (6 bases). The germline V and J ends were trimmed by 1 base and 0 bases, with 11 bases remaining between them. This CDR3 region has 16 residues. Germline V gene data show CDR1 as MNHEY and CDR2 as SMNVEV (reference sequence). For the CDR3, the DNA is TGTGCCAGCAGTTTATATGGGACACCAAGCACAGATACGCAGTATTTT. It is translated as CASSLYGTPSTDTQYF.

This chain joins TRBV19 and TRBJ1-2; possibly TRBD1 for D (6 bases). Per germline, CDR1 LNHDA and CDR2 SQIVND (reference sequence). This CDR3 comprises 15 residues. The ends were cut back, 3 bases at V and 4 bases at J, with 15 bases in the middle. CDR3 loop: CASSMQRDRIYGYTF. The CDR3, as DNA: TGTGCCAGTAGTATGCAGCGAGACAGGATCTATGGCTACACCTTC.

This clone was recorded only once. This chain links TRBV11-2 with TRBJ2-1, with D perhaps TRBD1 (5 bases). The germline V gene encodes CDR1 SGHAT and CDR2 FQNNGV. The CDR3 sequence is 14 residues long. Trimming removed 5 bases from V and 8 bases from J, with 16 bases in between. The DNA of the CDR3 is TGTGCCAGCAGCCCGACAAGGGGTCGGGATGAGCAGTTCTTC. Encoded protein: CASSPTRGRDEQFF.

This chain connects TRBV28 to TRBJ1-5; 8 bases agree with TRBD1. The germline V gene has CDR1 MDHEN and CDR2 SYDVKM. J lost 3 bases, V lost 3 bases, and 7 bases had no gene match. The CDR3 covers 16 residues. The CDR3 protein is CASSFSTGVNNQPQHF. The CDR3 coding sequence is TGTGCCAGCAGTTTCTCGACAGGGGTTAACAATCAGCCCCAGCATTTT.

V and J are TRBV7-9 and TRBJ1-1; D not certain. This CDR3 contains 15 residues. Germline assignment: CDR1 SEHNR and CDR2 FQNEAQ (reference sequence). V lost 1 base and J 6 bases, leaving 15 bases between the germline ends. The CDR3 bases are TGTGCCAGCAGCTTAGGTGCGCCCATGGTCGCTGAAGCTTTCTTT. This gives the protein CASSLGAPMVAEAFF.

The chain couples TRBV5-4 to TRBJ1-2, with D unclear. V was trimmed by 4 bases and J by 5 bases, leaving 9 bases between them. CDR1 and CDR2 from the germline V gene are SGHNT and YYREEE (reference sequence). The CDR3 has 12 residues. CDR3 in amino acids: CASSQSFYGYTF. The CDR3 DNA sequence: TGTGCCAGCAGCCAGTCGTTTTATGGCTACACCTTC.

The chain carries TRBV7-2 and TRBJ1-1, with D unresolved. V lost 4 bases and J 6 bases, leaving 27 bases between the germline ends. CDR1 is SGHTA and CDR2 is FQGNSA in the germline V gene. CDR3 size: 18 residues. The CDR3 DNA follows: TGTGCCAGCAGCTCCTCCAGCAGCGGACTCGCCAATCGAGCTGAAGCTTTCTTT. Protein product: CASSSSSSGLANRAEAFF.

The V and J genes are TRBV2 and TRBJ2-5; D is possibly TRBD1 (6 bases). The germline V gene has CDR1 SNHLY and CDR2 FYNNEI. The CDR3 runs to 13 residues. V was clipped by 6 bases and J by 5 bases, with 13 bases between them. This chain's CDR3 is CASRNRVFETQYF. Here the CDR3 DNA reads TGTGCCAGCAGAAACAGGGTATTCGAGACCCAGTACTTC. Variable domain in full (rest from reference TRBV2 and TRBJ2-5): EPEVTQTPSHQVTQMGQEVILRCVPISNHLYFYWYRQILGQKVEFLVSFYNNEISEKSEIFDDQFSVERPDGSNFTLKIRSTKLEDSAMYFCASRNRVFETQYFGPGTRLLVL.

This sequence joins TRBV28 and TRBJ1-1, with D tentatively TRBD1 (5 bases). CDR3 length equals 16 residues. V was clipped by 10 bases and J by 0 bases, with 21 bases between them. Germline loops: CDR1 MDHEN, CDR2 SYDVKM. The CDR3 nucleotides read TGTGCCACCTCATTCCGGGCCCCGGGGGTGAACACTGAAGCTTTCTTT. Its protein product is CATSFRAPGVNTEAFF. Combining the CDR3 with reference TRBV28 and TRBJ1-1 gives the whole variable domain DVKVTQSSRYLVKRTGEKVFLECVQDMDHENMFWYRQDPGLGLRLIYFSYDVKMKEKGDIPEGYSVSREKKERFSLILESASTNQTSMYLCATSFRAPGVNTEAFFGQGTRLTVV.

This sequence joins TRBV19 and TRBJ1-2, with 10 bases identical to TRBD1. Germline V gives CDR1 LNHDA, CDR2 SQIVND (reference sequence). The CDR3 has 14 residues. Trimming at V came to 8 bases and at J to 8 bases, leaving 11 bases not matched to a gene. CDR3 loop: CASRRDRGEGGYTF. CDR3 coding DNA: TGTGCCAGTCGAAGGGACAGGGGCGAGGGAGGCTACACCTTC.

The gene calls are TRBV5-1 and TRBJ2-3; TRBD2 matches at 9 bases. The CDR3 contains 18 residues. The germline V gene encodes CDR1 SGHRS and CDR2 YFSETQ. The ends lost 1 base at V and 3 bases at J; junction bases unmatched: 12. CDR3 coding DNA: TGCGCCAGCAGCTTGTCGGTTTCCGCGGGAGGGCCGACAGATACGCAGTATTTT. It yields the protein CASSLSVSAGGPTDTQYF.

The CDR3 protein is CASSSGQGKNNSPLHF. For the CDR3, the DNA is TGCGCCAGCAGTTCCGGACAGGGGAAAAATAATTCACCCCTCCACTTT. This sequence joins TRBV4-1 and TRBJ1-6; 9 nucleotides agree with TRBD1. The CDR3 length is 16 residues. The trim removed 6 bases at V and 5 bases at J, leaving 8 bases unmatched. Germline CDR1 and CDR2: MGHRA and YSYEKL.

This clone came up a few times. The chain recombines TRBV5-4 with TRBJ1-2; 7 nucleotides align to TRBD1. Germline lookup yields CDR1 SGHNT and CDR2 YYREEE (reference sequence). The CDR3 contains 15 residues. Germline trimming cut 4 bases from V and 4 bases from J; bases unmatched to any gene: 10. CDR3 protein: CASSRDAGGVYGYTF. In DNA, the CDR3 is TGTGCCAGCAGCCGGGACGCAGGGGGTGTCTATGGCTACACCTTC.

The rearrangement links TRBV10-3 to TRBJ2-1, with D possibly TRBD1 on 6 matching bases. Germline CDR1 is ENHRY and CDR2 is SYGVKD. CDR3 length equals 14 residues. Between the trimmed V and J ends, which lost 5 bases and 4 bases, there was a span of 12 bases. The CDR3 coding sequence is TGTGCCATCAGTCCTCCGGACAGTTACAATGAGCAGTTCTTC. Encoded protein: CAISPPDSYNEQFF.

On this clone: Its ends do not fully match the called genes, so a read error is possible. Here the CDR3 reads CASSYLAGGSTGELVF. CDR3 sequence (DNA): TGTGCCAGCAGTTACTTAGCGGGAGGATCGACCGGGGAGCTGGTTTTT. The rearrangement uses TRBV6-5 and TRBJ2-2; 10 nucleotides agree with TRBD2. The germline V gene has CDR1 MNHEY and CDR2 SVGAGI. The CDR3 has 16 residues.

The rearrangement joins TRBV19 to TRBJ1-5; D gene uncertain. Trimming removed 8 bases from V and 0 bases from J, with 11 bases in between. This CDR3 contains 14 residues. Germline V gene lookup returns CDR1 LNHDA and CDR2 SQIVND (reference sequence). CDR3 nucleotide sequence: TGTGCCAGTGCGGATGCAAATAGCAATCAGCCCCAGCATTTT. The encoded protein is CASADANSNQPQHF.

The chain joins TRBV19 to TRBJ2-5, with 10 bases matching TRBD2. V gave up 5 bases and J gave up 5 bases; unmatched junction bases: 8. Germline-derived CDR1 and CDR2 are LNHDA and SQIVND (reference sequence). CDR3 length equals 15 residues. The CDR3 reads CASSAERGGRETQYF. CDR3 DNA sequence: TGTGCCAGTAGTGCCGAGCGGGGGGGTCGGGAGACCCAGTACTTC.

The chain is built from TRBV30 and TRBJ2-7; D might be TRBD1 (7 bases). Trimming left V 3 bases short and J 5 bases short, with 14 bases between. In germline, CDR1 is GTSNPN, CDR2 SVGIG (reference sequence). This CDR3 region has 13 residues. The CDR3 is CAWRFQGGHEQYF. CDR3 in DNA: TGTGCCTGGAGGTTTCAGGGGGGCCACGAGCAGTACTTC.

Here the CDR3 reads CASSPDRGGTQYF. The DNA for the CDR3 is TGTGCCAGCAGCCCCGACAGGGGGGGGACCCAGTACTTC. This sequence joins TRBV5-4 and TRBJ2-5; 9 bases align to TRBD1. Trimming took 4 bases from V and 7 from J; bases not matched to a gene: 5. Germline V gene sequence: CDR1 SGHNT, CDR2 YYREEE (reference sequence). The CDR3 loop spans 13 amino acids.

V is TRBV7-2 and J is TRBJ2-6; the D is unclear. V gave up 5 bases and J gave up 2 bases, with 10 bases separating them. The CDR3 extends over 15 amino acids. Germline V gene data show CDR1 as SGHTA and CDR2 as FQGNSA. CDR3 in DNA: TGTGCCAGCAGCCCCCAAACAGCTGGGGCCAACGTCCTGACTTTC. This codes for CASSPQTAGANVLTF.